This TCR beta chain comes out of a study of OX40 agonist ivuxolimab in advanced cancers. Study in general: The diagnoses of dose-escalation patients were hepatocellular carcinoma, melanoma, renal cell or head and neck cancer.

Profiled with immunoSEQ multiplex PCR; TCRdb holds only in-frame clones, not every one. The sample records more than 60,000 clones, about 81% being singletons. Germline CDR1 and CDR2: SGHVS and FQNEAQ. J was trimmed by 2 bases and V by 4 bases; bases with no gene match: 3. The CDR3 is 14 amino acids. Patients with a history of autoimmune disease or on systemic immunosuppression were excluded. The source is an adult with an advanced solid tumor such as melanoma, head and neck, liver or kidney cancer. The chain joins TRBV7-8 to TRBJ1-2; TRBD1 agrees at 8 bases. The sequencing used CD4+ or CD8+ T cells sorted from blood, collected in a trial of the OX40 agonist ivuxolimab. CDR3 region: CASSSTGANYGYTF. CDR3 coding DNA: TGTGCCAGCAGCTCGACAGGGGCGAACTATGGCTACACCTTC.